The rows below give T cell receptor beta chains drawn from one sample of a study of T cell repertoires in cytomegalovirus infection. The antigens these receptors bind are not known. TCRdb independently ran MiXCR on the reads; one entry per CDR3 protein. The table has about 7,600 distinct CDR3 sequences, about 49% seen once; the top ten hold more than 70%. Sample: PBMCs, sequenced either directly or after in vitro stimulation (not recorded which). These receptors were taken from a human donor in good health (CMV status not recorded). Some clones in this sample may be carry-over from other donors' samples. The conserved cysteine and the conserved F or W are not part of the CDR3 here. Fields, in order: V gene, CDR3 length, J gene, CDR3 protein.

TRBV12-3/TRBV12-4	18	TRBJ2-1	ASSSLSLLGGERSYPDQF
TRBV12-3/TRBV12-4	12	TRBJ2-7	ASSPWGAIDEQY
TRBV11-2	13	TRBJ1-1	ASSLVGRVNTEAF
TRBV10-3	18	TRBJ1-5	AIRESEQCSDETRNPPQH
TRBV7-2	13	TRBJ1-1	ASSSQPPGGTEAF
TRBV12-3/TRBV12-4	14	TRBJ1-1	ASSLMCSKQGTEAF
TRBV4-1	15	TRBJ1-3	ASSQDPPGAAGNTIY
TRBV5-1	13	TRBJ2-1	SRSLFSTAGNEPF
TRBV27	16	TRBJ1-6	ASSLAGTNLPYNSPLH
TRBV5-5	14	TRBJ2-3	ASSGTGKTSTDTQY
TRBV4-2	13	TRBJ2-7	VSIQDRSASYEQY
TRBV6-5	15	TRBJ2-4	ASSPGQADLAKNIQY
TRBV7-6	17	TRBJ2-1	ASSQLLAGGPGSYNEQF
TRBV4-1	12	TRBJ2-5	ASSHLAGEETQY
TRBV7-3	15	TRBJ2-2	ASSASGLGPWTGELF
TRBV7-8	13	TRBJ2-5	ASSLQRGGRETQY
TRBV6-2/TRBV6-3	9	TRBJ2-7	ASSLLGEQY
TRBV28	13	TRBJ2-5	ASSVPSGRQETQY
TRBV20-1	14	TRBJ1-5	SAWDRVLYSNQTPH
TRBV7-8	13	TRBJ2-1	ASSLGSGSHNEQF
TRBV12-5	17	TRBJ2-1	ASGLVSVICSVPYDEQF
TRBV7-8	15	TRBJ2-7	ASSLVMGAGGTYEQY
TRBV12-3/TRBV12-4	13	TRBJ1-1	ASSPPSGVNSEAF
TRBV19	11	TRBJ1-2	ASSIGRGYGYT
TRBV12-3/TRBV12-4	14	TRBJ1-1	ASSRLVSQQGTEAF
TRBV7-8	14	TRBJ2-7	ASSLETRGSSYEQY
TRBV20-1	13	TRBJ2-7	SAIGWEVLSYDPY
TRBV6-1	12	TRBJ2-5	ASMGSGRHETQY
TRBV12-3/TRBV12-4	14	TRBJ2-1	ASSLSSRALRGEQF
TRBV27	18	TRBJ2-3	ASRLASVLAGGLSTAPQY
TRBV7-2	13	TRBJ2-3	ASSLNIGGPDTQY
TRBV20-1	14	TRBJ1-5	SSCDRGLYSNQPQH